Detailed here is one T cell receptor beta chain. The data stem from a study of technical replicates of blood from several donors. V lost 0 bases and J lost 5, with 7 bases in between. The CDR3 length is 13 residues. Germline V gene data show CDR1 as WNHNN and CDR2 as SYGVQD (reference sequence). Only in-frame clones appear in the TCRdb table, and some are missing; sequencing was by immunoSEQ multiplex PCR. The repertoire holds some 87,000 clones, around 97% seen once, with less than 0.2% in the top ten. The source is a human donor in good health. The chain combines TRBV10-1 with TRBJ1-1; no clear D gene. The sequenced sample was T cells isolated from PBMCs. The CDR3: CASSESTRTEAFF. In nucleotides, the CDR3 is TGCGCCAGCAGTGAGTCGACCAGGACTGAAGCTTTCTTT.